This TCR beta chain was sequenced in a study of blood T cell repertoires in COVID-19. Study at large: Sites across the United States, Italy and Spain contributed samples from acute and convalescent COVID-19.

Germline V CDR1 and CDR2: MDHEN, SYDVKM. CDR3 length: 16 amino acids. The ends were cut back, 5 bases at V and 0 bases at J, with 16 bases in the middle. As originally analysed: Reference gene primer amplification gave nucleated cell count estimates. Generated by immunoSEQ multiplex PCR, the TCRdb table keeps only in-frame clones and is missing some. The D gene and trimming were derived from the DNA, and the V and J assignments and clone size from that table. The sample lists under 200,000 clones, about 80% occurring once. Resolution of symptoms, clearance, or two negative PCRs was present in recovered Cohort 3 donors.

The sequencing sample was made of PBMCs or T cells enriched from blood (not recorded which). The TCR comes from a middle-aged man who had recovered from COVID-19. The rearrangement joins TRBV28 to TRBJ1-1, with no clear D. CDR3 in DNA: TGTGCCAGCAGTCCCCCGTTTGAGATCATGAACACTGAAGCTTTCTTT. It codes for CASSPPFEIMNTEAFF.